The 18 T cell receptor beta chains reported below all come from one sample, sequenced in a study of technical replicates of blood from several donors. Assay used: immunoSEQ multiplex PCR; TCRdb lists only in-frame clones, some missing. The table records roughly 48,000 clones, about 90% of them present only once. Sequenced input: PBMCs. These receptors were taken from a human donor in good health. Some clones in this sample may be carry-over from other donors' samples.

J is TRBJ2-7 and V is TRBV4-3; possibly TRBD2 for D (6 bases). Trimming cost V 5 bases and J 2 bases, with 19 bases left between them. Germline assignment: CDR1 LGHNA and CDR2 YSLEER. The CDR3 has 16 amino acids. The CDR3 DNA reads TGCGCCAGCAGCTACTATACCCCGGGACTGACCTACGAGCAGTACTTC. Protein sequence: CASSYYTPGLTYEQYF.

The chain carries TRBV7-3 and TRBJ2-7, with D unclear. Trimming stripped 2 bases from V and 3 bases from J, with 14 bases between. Germline CDR1 reads SGHTA; CDR2 reads FQGTGA. The CDR3 is 15 residues long. The DNA of the CDR3 is TGTGCCAGCAGCTTAGGGCCCCCCCAGCTCTACGAGCAGTACTTC. Translated, it gives CASSLGPPQLYEQYF.

The rearrangement uses TRBV7-9 and TRBJ1-6; no definite D call. Germline CDR1 is SEHNR and CDR2 is FQNEAQ (reference sequence). This CDR3 spans 14 amino acids. V lost 1 base, J lost 12 bases, and 13 bases lay in between. The CDR3 nucleotides are TGTGCCAGCAGCTTAGAAGTGGATTCGGGACCCCTCCACTTT. Amino acids: CASSLEVDSGPLHF.

The chain employs TRBV6-6 and TRBJ1-2; the match to TRBD1 covers 8 bases. CDR1 and CDR2 from the germline V gene are MNHNY and SVGAGI (reference sequence). The length of the CDR3 is 12 residues. Trimming removed 6 bases from V and 8 bases from J; junction bases left unmatched: 5. The CDR3 nucleotides read TGTGCCAGCAGGACCTCAGGGGGCGGCTACACCTTC. Residues: CASRTSGGGYTF.

As concerns this clone: The junction shows a germline mismatch at one end, possibly a read error. The chain carries TRBV19 and TRBJ2-2; 9 nucleotides match TRBD2. The CDR3 is 16 residues long. CDR1 LNHDA and CDR2 SQIVND come from the germline V gene (reference sequence). CDR3 in DNA: TGTGCCAGTAGCATAGGTAGCGGGAGAGGAACCGGGGAGCTGTTTTTT. This codes for CASSIGSGRGTGELFF.

The chain employs TRBV20-1 and TRBJ2-3, with D unresolved. V lost 3 bases and J 7 bases, leaving 8 bases between the germline ends. Per germline, CDR1 DFQATT and CDR2 SNEGSKA (reference sequence). The length of the CDR3 is 11 residues. The CDR3 reads CSASQRNTQYF. In DNA form, the CDR3 reads TGCAGTGCTAGCCAGAGGAATACGCAGTATTTT.

This chain connects TRBV6-1 to TRBJ2-6; unclear D gene. The germline V and J ends were trimmed by 4 bases and 3 bases, with 19 bases remaining between them. The CDR3 contains 18 residues. CDR1 MNHNS and CDR2 SASEGT come from the germline V gene. CDR3 amino acids: CASSAHTLRVGGANVLTF. The CDR3 bases are TGTGCCAGCAGTGCTCATACCTTACGGGTCGGTGGGGCCAACGTCCTGACTTTC.

This chain connects TRBV6-1 to TRBJ2-7, with TRBD1 matching over 10 bases. CDR1 MNHNS and CDR2 SASEGT come from the germline V gene. The V gene end was trimmed by 6 bases and the J gene end by 1 base; junction bases not matched to a gene: 6. CDR3 length: 15 amino acids. The chain's CDR3 is CASSPQDRGSYEQYF. The CDR3 nucleotides are TGTGCCAGCAGCCCTCAGGACAGGGGGTCCTACGAGCAGTACTTC.

This rearrangement joins TRBV29-1 to TRBJ2-7, with unresolved D. Germline CDR1 SQVTM, CDR2 ANQGSEA. Trimming removed 8 bases at V and 7 bases at J, with 9 bases between. The CDR3 has 9 residues. The CDR3 protein is CSPNEEQYF. Written as DNA, the CDR3 is TGCAGCCCAAATGAGGAGCAGTACTTC.

The V and J genes are TRBV5-1 and TRBJ1-2, with 7 bases that match TRBD1. This CDR3 has 14 amino acids. Per germline, CDR1 SGHRS and CDR2 YFSETQ. Trimming took 4 bases from V and 4 from J; bases not matched to a gene: 7. CDR3 in amino acids: CASSPGTDLYGYTF. The CDR3 bases are TGCGCCAGCAGCCCCGGGACAGACCTCTATGGCTACACCTTC.

The V call is TRBV4-3, the J call TRBJ1-2; 7 bases are a match to TRBD1. The CDR3 loop spans 14 amino acids. CDR1 and CDR2 (germline): LGHNA, YSLEER. V lost 4 bases to trimming and J lost 0 bases; unmatched junction nucleotides: 2. The CDR3 DNA follows: TGCGCCAGCAGCCCCGGGACAGCTAACTATGGCTACACCTTC. Its protein product is CASSPGTANYGYTF.

This rearrangement joins TRBV5-1 to TRBJ1-3; D not resolved. Germline values: CDR1 SGHRS, CDR2 YFSETQ. CDR3 size: 15 residues. Trimming pared 4 bases from V and 0 bases from J, leaving 11 bases between. CDR3 in amino acids: CASSKDGSSGNTIYF. The CDR3 nucleotides read TGCGCCAGCAGCAAGGACGGGAGCTCTGGAAACACCATATATTTT.

The chain recombines TRBV5-4 with TRBJ2-4, with unresolved D. The CDR3 extends over 13 amino acids. The V and J ends lost 2 bases and 5 bases respectively, with 8 bases between them. The germline V gene has CDR1 SGHNT and CDR2 YYREEE (reference sequence). The CDR3 spells CASSLGVENIQYF. The CDR3 region has the DNA TGTGCCAGCAGCTTAGGAGTCGAAAACATTCAGTACTTC.

The chain joins TRBV5-1 to TRBJ2-7; 10 bases are a match to TRBD2. V lost 4 bases, J lost 6 bases, and 10 bases stayed unmatched. The CDR3 is 15 residues long. Germline assignment: CDR1 SGHRS and CDR2 YFSETQ. CDR3 protein: CASSRLAGALGEQYF. The DNA for the CDR3 is TGCGCCAGCAGCCGTCTAGCGGGAGCTCTCGGCGAGCAGTACTTC.

The V call is TRBV10-3, the J call TRBJ1-5, with D hard to call. Germline loops: CDR1 ENHRY, CDR2 SYGVKD. The CDR3 spans 14 residues. The V end lost 10 bases, the J end lost 4 bases, and 17 bases lay between the germline ends. This CDR3 reads CATAAGYENQPQHF. The CDR3 nucleotides read TGTGCCACCGCTGCCGGGTATGAGAATCAGCCCCAGCATTTT.

The chain combines TRBV7-7 with TRBJ2-3; the match to TRBD2 covers 9 bases. After removal of 1 base from V and 7 bases from J, the junction contained 6 bases not matched to a gene. The CDR3 has 15 amino acids. Per germline, CDR1 SSHAT and CDR2 FNYEAQ (reference sequence). CDR3 DNA: TGTGCCAGCAGCTTAGGTCCAGCGGGGGGTAATACGCAGTATTTT. The encoded protein is CASSLGPAGGNTQYF. Full variable domain (rest looked up from reference TRBV7-7 and TRBJ2-3): GAGVSQSPRYKVTKRGQDVTLRCDPISSHATLYWYQQALGQGPEFLTYFNYEAQPDKSGLPSDRFSAERPEGSISTLTIQRTEQRDSAMYRCASSLGPAGGNTQYFGPGTRLTVL.

CDR3 DNA: TGCAGCGTTGCTATAGGGGAGGGACAGCCCCAGCATTTT. It codes for CSVAIGEGQPQHF. This chain joins TRBV29-1 and TRBJ1-5; D may be TRBD1 (5 bases). Germline assignment: CDR1 SQVTM and CDR2 ANQGSEA. CDR3 size: 13 residues. Between the trimmed V and J ends, which lost 4 bases and 7 bases, there was a span of 14 bases.

The chain joins TRBV5-3 to TRBJ2-7; 9 bases align to TRBD1. TRBV5-3 is an ORF for which the function is uncertain. With V trimmed by 2 bases and J by 4 bases, 13 bases remained unmatched. There are 17 residues in the CDR3. The CDR3 region has the DNA TGTGCCAGAAGCTTTCGAACCCCGGGACAGGGACGATACGAGCAGTACTTC. The encoded protein is CARSFRTPGQGRYEQYF.